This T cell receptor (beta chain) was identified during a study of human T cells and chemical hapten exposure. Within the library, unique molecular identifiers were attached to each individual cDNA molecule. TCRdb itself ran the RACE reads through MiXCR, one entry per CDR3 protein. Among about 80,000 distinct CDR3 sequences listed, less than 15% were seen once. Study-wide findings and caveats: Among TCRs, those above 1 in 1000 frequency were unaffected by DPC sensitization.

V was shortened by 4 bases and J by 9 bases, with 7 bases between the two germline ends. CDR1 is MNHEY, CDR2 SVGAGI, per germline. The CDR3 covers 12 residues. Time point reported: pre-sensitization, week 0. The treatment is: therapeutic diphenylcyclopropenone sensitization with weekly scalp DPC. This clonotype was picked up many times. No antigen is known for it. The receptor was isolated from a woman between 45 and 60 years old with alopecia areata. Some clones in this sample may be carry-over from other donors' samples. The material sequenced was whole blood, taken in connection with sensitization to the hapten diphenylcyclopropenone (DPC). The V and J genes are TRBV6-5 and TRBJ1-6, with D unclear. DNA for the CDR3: TGTGCCAGCAGTTTTAGTAGTTCACCCCTCCACTTT. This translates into CASSFSSSPLHF.